This is a list of T cell receptor beta chains from one sample in a study of blood T cell repertoires in COVID-19. Assay used: immunoSEQ multiplex PCR; TCRdb lists only in-frame clones, some missing. The table lists approximately 180,000 clones, approximately 87% of them singletons. The sequencing input was peripheral blood. Every receptor here comes from a woman between 70 and 85 years old with COVID-19, enrolled during active disease. Both conserved end residues are part of each CDR3. The order of the fields is V gene, clone size, J gene, D gene, CDR3 protein, CDR3 DNA. D genes are given only for firm matches. Some rows mark clone size as missing; the rest say once, few, many or name a class of expanded clone.

V gene: TRBV11-3
clone size: -
J gene: TRBJ2-2
D gene: TRBD1
CDR3 protein: CASTGTGHTGELFF
CDR3 DNA: TGTGCCAGCACCGGGACAGGGCACACCGGGGAGCTGTTTTTT

V gene: TRBV28
clone size: few
J gene: TRBJ1-2
D gene: TRBD1
CDR3 protein: CASSFIFTGTEHNYGYTF
CDR3 DNA: TGTGCCAGCAGTTTTATCTTTACTGGGACAGAACATAACTATGGCTACACCTTC

V gene: TRBV24-1
clone size: -
J gene: TRBJ1-5
D gene: TRBD1
CDR3 protein: CATSDPSTGVNQPQHF
CDR3 DNA: TGTGCCACCAGTGATCCGTCGACAGGGGTGAACCAGCCCCAGCATTTT

V gene: TRBV7-9
clone size: -
J gene: TRBJ1-6
D gene: TRBD1
CDR3 protein: CASSATGTGGSPLHF
CDR3 DNA: TGTGCCAGCAGCGCCACCGGGACAGGGGGTTCACCCCTCCACTTT

V gene: TRBV29-1
clone size: -
J gene: TRBJ2-3
D gene: -
CDR3 protein: CSVRVRAGTDTQYF
CDR3 DNA: TGCAGCGTGAGGGTTCGGGCGGGCACAGATACGCAGTATTTT

V gene: TRBV28
clone size: -
J gene: TRBJ1-5
D gene: -
CDR3 protein: CASSFAGVNQPQHF
CDR3 DNA: TGTGCCAGCAGTTTTGCAGGGGTCAATCAGCCCCAGCATTTT

V gene: TRBV6-5
clone size: -
J gene: TRBJ1-1
D gene: TRBD1
CDR3 protein: CASTFHRGNTEAFF
CDR3 DNA: TGTGCCAGCACCTTCCACAGGGGAAACACTGAAGCTTTCTTT

V gene: TRBV28
clone size: -
J gene: TRBJ2-1
D gene: -
CDR3 protein: CASSLDPGSGVRGNEQFF
CDR3 DNA: TGTGCCAGCAGTCTAGACCCAGGCTCGGGAGTTCGGGGCAATGAGCAGTTCTTC

V gene: TRBV7-9
clone size: -
J gene: TRBJ2-7
D gene: TRBD2
CDR3 protein: CASSSRLAGVVYEQYF
CDR3 DNA: TGTGCCAGCAGCTCGAGACTAGCGGGAGTTGTCTACGAGCAGTACTTC

V gene: TRBV11-3
clone size: -
J gene: TRBJ2-1
D gene: -
CDR3 protein: CASSLSGSLYEQFF
CDR3 DNA: TGTGCCAGCAGCCTTAGCGGCTCCCTATATGAGCAGTTCTTC

V gene: TRBV5-1
clone size: -
J gene: TRBJ2-5
D gene: -
CDR3 protein: CASSIGGTLSQETQYF
CDR3 DNA: TGCGCCAGCAGCATCGGAGGGACCCTGTCCCAAGAGACCCAGTACTTC

V gene: TRBV14
clone size: -
J gene: TRBJ1-5
D gene: TRBD1
CDR3 protein: CARLRDAEGALCQPQHF
CDR3 DNA: TGTGCCAGGCTCCGGGACGCGGAGGGGGCTTTGTGTCAGCCCCAGCATTTT

V gene: TRBV16
clone size: -
J gene: TRBJ2-7
D gene: TRBD2
CDR3 protein: CASSQLSSGRREQYF
CDR3 DNA: TGTGCCAGCAGCCAATTATCGAGCGGGAGACGCGAGCAGTACTTC